This TCR beta chain was sequenced during a study of T-cell reconstitution after alpha-beta-depleted transplantation in children. Unique molecular identifiers featured in how the TCRbeta library was prepared. One entry per CDR3 protein results from TCRdb running MiXCR on the PCR reads. This sample carries fewer than 85,000 distinct CDR3 sequences, around an eighth of them seen once, and the ten largest clones take about 30%. Study results and limitations: When one year had passed after transplant, most T-cell counts and diversity came from newly produced T cells.

Concerning this clonotype: The antigen remains unidentified.

Sequencing was performed on PBMCs, mostly from graft donor cells, taken 180 days after TCRalphabeta/CD19-depleted stem cell transplant. This TCR came from a male patient between 2 and 9 years old who had a stem cell transplant for acute lymphoblastic leukemia, so the T cells may come from the graft donor.

DNA for the CDR3: TGTGCCAGTAGTATAACAGGGTCCGGGCAGCCCCAGCATTTT. Amino acids: CASSITGSGQPQHF. The J gene is TRBJ1-5, the V gene TRBV19; perhaps TRBD1 as D (6 bases). Germline loops: CDR1 LNHDA, CDR2 SQIVND (reference sequence). V lost 2 bases, J lost 7 bases, and 12 bases lay in between. The CDR3 extends over 14 amino acids.